Below, 25 T cell receptor beta chains from the same sample are listed, as sequenced in a study of blood T cells in healthy people across ages. Primed by a sample-barcoded 5' primer and a J-beta primer mix, a second PCR proceeded for 7 to 11 cycles. TCRdb reprocessed the 5' RACE reads with MiXCR, giving one entry per CDR3 protein. The sample consists of fewer than 900,000 distinct CDR3 sequences, about 52% of them appearing once. Sequenced material: blood. All receptors come from a woman aged 55-69 years in good health.

This clonotype was seen more than once but under ten times. This sequence joins TRBV2 and TRBJ2-3; D is unclear. The V gene lost 4 bases and the J gene lost 4 bases, with 6 bases spanning the gap. This CDR3 is built from 12 residues. Per the germline V gene, CDR1 is SNHLY and CDR2 is FYNNEI. CDR3 nucleotide sequence: TGTGCCAGCAGTGTATTCCCAGATACGCAGTATTTT. Its protein is CASSVFPDTQYF.

This rearrangement joins TRBV11-3 to TRBJ2-3, with D perhaps matching TRBD1 or TRBD2 (5 bases each). From germline, CDR1 is SGHNT and CDR2 YENEEA. The CDR3 length is 13 residues. Trimming cost V 2 bases and J 13 bases, with 16 bases left between them. For the CDR3, the DNA is TGTGCCAGCAGCTTACGGGGACGATCGATGAAGTATTTT. Protein sequence: CASSLRGRSMKYF.

The CDR3 DNA sequence: TGTGCCACCAGTGATGTAGCGGCCACTTACAATGAGCAGTTCTTC. It codes for CATSDVAATYNEQFF. The chain is built from TRBV24-1 and TRBJ2-1; the D gene is possibly TRBD2 (6 bases). The CDR3 sequence is 15 residues long. With 3 bases removed from V and 4 bases from J, the gap between germline ends came to 12 bases. Germline V gives CDR1 KGHDR, CDR2 SFDVKD.

The gene calls are TRBV5-1 and TRBJ1-1, with 8 bases matching TRBD1. Germline V gene sequence: CDR1 SGHRS, CDR2 YFSETQ. The V and J ends lost 2 bases and 0 bases, in that order; junction bases with no gene match: 9. This CDR3 region has 17 residues. The CDR3 protein is CASSLTGGPFMNTEAFF. CDR3 nucleotide sequence: TGCGCCAGCAGCTTAACAGGGGGTCCCTTCATGAACACTGAAGCTTTCTTT.

This clonotype has at least ten counts. The chain uses TRBV4-2 and TRBJ1-2; 7 nucleotides agree with TRBD1. Per the germline V gene, CDR1 is LGHNA and CDR2 is YNFKEQ. CDR3 size: 14 residues. V was clipped by 2 bases and J by 3 bases; unmatched bases: 3. In nucleotides, the CDR3 is TGTGCCAGCAGCCAATTAGGACAGGACTATGGCTACACCTTC. Protein: CASSQLGQDYGYTF.

The table lists this clonotype with a few counts. This chain uses TRBV28 with TRBJ1-1; 7 bases line up with TRBD1. Trimming at V came to 5 bases and at J to 3 bases, leaving 9 bases not matched to a gene. CDR3 length: 15 residues. The V gene's germline CDR1 is MDHEN and CDR2 SYDVKM. CDR3 in DNA: TGTGCCAGCAGTGACCCAAGGGGGCGGTACACTGAAGCTTTCTTT. This codes for CASSDPRGRYTEAFF. Full variable domain (missing parts from reference TRBV28 and TRBJ1-1): DVKVTQSSRYLVKRTGEKVFLECVQDMDHENMFWYRQDPGLGLRLIYFSYDVKMKEKGDIPEGYSVSREKKERFSLILESASTNQTSMYLCASSDPRGRYTEAFFGQGTRLTVV.

V usage is TRBV3-1 and J usage is TRBJ2-5; 7 bases fit TRBD2. The tail of the sequence fits TRBJ2-7 better, so the J call may be wrong. CDR3 length: 15 residues. CDR1 and CDR2 from the germline V gene are LGHDT and YNNKEL (reference sequence). DNA of the CDR3: TGTGCCAGCAGCCAAATAAGAGCGGGAAGGGGCGAGCAGTACTTC. It translates to CASSQIRAGRGEQYF.

This clonotype was counted a single time. One junction end does not reproduce the germline sequence, and a read error may be involved. The gene calls are TRBV11-2 and TRBJ2-1; possible D gene TRBD2, 5 bases. Germline lookup yields CDR1 SGHAT and CDR2 FQNNGV. This CDR3 has 19 amino acids. CDR3 loop: CASSLDYRWRAGAYNEQFF. Here the CDR3 DNA reads TGTGCTAGCAGCTTAGATTACCGTTGGCGGGCTGGGGCCTACAATGAGCAGTTCTTC.

The chain couples TRBV28 to TRBJ1-5; D perhaps matches TRBD1 (6 bases). Per the germline V gene, CDR1 is MDHEN and CDR2 is SYDVKM. Deletions cut 5 bases from V and 6 bases from J, with 23 bases between. The CDR3 is made up of 17 amino acids. The CDR3 loop reads CASSPYFGQHNSQPQHF. In nucleotides, the CDR3 is TGTGCCAGCAGTCCATATTTCGGACAGCACAACAGTCAGCCCCAGCATTTT.

The count of this clonotype is one. The chain uses TRBV4-3 and TRBJ2-1; 10 bases fit TRBD2. The germline V gene encodes CDR1 LGHNA and CDR2 YSLEER. The CDR3 loop spans 12 amino acids. The junction had 0 bases not matched to a gene; V was cut back by 8 bases and J by 5 bases. DNA for the CDR3: TGCGCCAGCGGGACTAGCGACAATGAGCAGTTCTTC. Translation gives CASGTSDNEQFF.

This clonotype was detected once. This rearrangement joins TRBV28 to TRBJ1-6; D remains ambiguous. V dropped 1 base and J dropped 12 bases, with 10 bases sitting between them. This CDR3 contains 13 residues. CDR1 is MDHEN, CDR2 SYDVKM, per germline. The CDR3 DNA reads TGTGCCAGCAGTTTATTTGGGCCCCAACCCCTCCACTTT. Translating gives CASSLFGPQPLHF.

For the CDR3, the DNA is TGCAGTGCTGGACTAGCGGCCATGTTAAAAGAGACCCAGTACTTC. The encoded protein is CSAGLAAMLKETQYF. The chain is built from TRBV20-1 and TRBJ2-7; 10 nucleotides agree with TRBD2. TRBJ2-5 explains the end of the DNA better; the J call may be wrong. This CDR3 region has 15 residues. CDR1 DFQATT and CDR2 SNEGSKA come from the germline V gene (reference sequence).

The chain joins TRBV12-3 or TRBV12-4 to TRBJ2-7, with D possibly TRBD1 on 6 matching bases. The CDR3 sequence is 14 residues long. Trimming cost V 6 bases and J 5 bases, with 17 bases left between them. The CDR3 DNA follows: TGTGCCAGCAGCACCAACACAGGGTTCCACGAGCAGTACTTC. Translating it yields CASSTNTGFHEQYF.

The V and J genes are TRBV12-3 or TRBV12-4 and TRBJ2-7; TRBD2 aligns across 7 bases. The tail of the sequence fits TRBJ2-5 better, so the J call may be wrong. The CDR3 spans 13 residues. The CDR3 is CASRWGGVETQYF. Written as DNA, the CDR3 is TGTGCCAGCAGATGGGGGGGTGTAGAGACCCAGTACTTC.

The J gene is TRBJ1-2, the V gene TRBV28; D might be TRBD1 (5 bases). The CDR3 is 14 residues long. The V and J ends lost 5 bases and 8 bases respectively, with 18 bases between them. Germline V CDR1 and CDR2: MDHEN, SYDVKM. The CDR3 loop is CASSLGLGPGGYTF. Here the CDR3 DNA reads TGTGCCAGCAGTCTAGGGCTGGGGCCGGGAGGCTACACCTTC.

The rearrangement joins TRBV12-3 or TRBV12-4 to TRBJ2-7, with 10 nucleotides matching TRBD1. The CDR3 is 13 amino acids. With V trimmed by 8 bases and J by 0 bases, 1 base remained unmatched. Here the CDR3 reads CASGTGDSYEQYF. CDR3 bases: TGTGCCAGCGGGACAGGGGACTCCTACGAGCAGTACTTC.

This clonotype was counted many times. The chain recombines TRBV20-1 with TRBJ2-5; D may match TRBD1 or TRBD2 (5 bases each). V lost 6 bases and J 1 base, leaving 15 bases between the germline ends. Germline CDR1 DFQATT, CDR2 SNEGSKA (reference sequence). CDR3 length: 14 amino acids. The CDR3 DNA reads as TGCAGTGCCCAAGTATCGGGACCCCAAGAGACCCAGTACTTC. Protein product: CSAQVSGPQETQYF.

CDR3 DNA sequence: TGTGCCAGCAGCTTAAACGGCCAAACAGATACGCAGTATTTT. Protein: CASSLNGQTDTQYF. The chain combines TRBV7-3 with TRBJ2-3; D unresolved. CDR1 is SGHTA, CDR2 FQGTGA, per germline. The CDR3 is 14 residues long. V lost 1 base and J 3 bases, leaving 8 bases between the germline ends.

The rearrangement uses TRBV5-1 and TRBJ1-5; D possibly corresponds to TRBD1 (5 bases). In germline, CDR1 is SGHRS, CDR2 YFSETQ. The V and J ends lost 4 bases and 0 bases respectively, with 8 bases between them. The CDR3 runs 14 residues. For the CDR3, the DNA is TGCGCCAGCAGCCCGGGGGTTAGCAATCAGCCCCAGCATTTT. Translating it yields CASSPGVSNQPQHF. The full variable domain, its missing parts supplied by reference TRBV5-1 and TRBJ1-5, is KAGVTQTPRYLIKTRGQQVTLSCSPISGHRSVSWYQQTPGQGLQFLFEYFSETQRNKGNFPGRFSGRQFSNSRSEMNVSTLELGDSALYLCASSPGVSNQPQHFGDGTRLSIL.

This clonotype was counted between two and nine times. V gene TRBV19 combines with J gene TRBJ2-1; 7 bases agree with TRBD1. The length of the CDR3 is 14 residues. J was trimmed by 8 bases and V by 5 bases; bases with no gene match: 9. Germline-derived CDR1 and CDR2 are LNHDA and SQIVND (reference sequence). CDR3 amino acids: CASSWSGGADEQFF. CDR3 DNA sequence: TGTGCCAGTAGTTGGTCAGGGGGTGCGGATGAGCAGTTCTTC.

The genes are TRBV20-1 and TRBJ2-1; D is ambiguous. Trimming cost V 6 bases and J 5 bases, with 14 bases left between them. In germline, CDR1 is DFQATT, CDR2 SNEGSKA (reference sequence). CDR3 length equals 13 residues. The CDR3 DNA reads TGCAGTGCACTTCAGTTTGTCGACAATGAGCAGTTCTTC. It specifies CSALQFVDNEQFF.

The chain's CDR3 is CSARDEGRSSYEQYF. The CDR3 DNA is TGCAGTGCTAGAGATGAGGGACGGAGCTCCTACGAGCAGTACTTC. This chain uses TRBV20-1 with TRBJ2-7; D could derive from TRBD1 or TRBD2 (5 bases each). V lost 0 bases and J 0 bases, leaving 12 bases between the germline ends. CDR3 length: 15 residues. Germline CDR1 is DFQATT and CDR2 is SNEGSKA (reference sequence).

The rearrangement links TRBV7-6 to TRBJ1-2; D unresolved. This CDR3 has 14 residues. The germline V gene encodes CDR1 SGHVS and CDR2 FNYEAQ. V lost 5 bases, J lost 10 bases, and 20 bases lay in between. Written as DNA, the CDR3 is TGTGCCAGCAGCCCCAATCAGTTTGGAATCGACTACACCTTC. This encodes CASSPNQFGIDYTF.

The CDR3 region has the DNA TGTGCCACCAGTGTGGCAGGGGGTAGGAATGAGCAGTTCTTC. Translation gives CATSVAGGRNEQFF. This chain connects TRBV24-1 to TRBJ2-1; 7 nucleotides agree with TRBD1. V lost 5 bases and J lost 7; bases outside the gene matches: 7. The CDR3 is made up of 14 amino acids. Germline V gene data show CDR1 as KGHDR and CDR2 as SFDVKD.

The CDR3 reads CSARALFDQTGGRSSYEQYF. The CDR3 DNA sequence: TGCAGTGCTAGAGCCCTCTTCGACCAGACGGGCGGGAGGAGCTCCTACGAGCAGTACTTC. V and J are TRBV20-1 and TRBJ2-7; 8 bases are shared with TRBD2. This CDR3 comprises 20 residues. Trimming took 1 base from V and 0 from J; bases not matched to a gene: 20. Germline CDR1 reads DFQATT; CDR2 reads SNEGSKA (reference sequence).